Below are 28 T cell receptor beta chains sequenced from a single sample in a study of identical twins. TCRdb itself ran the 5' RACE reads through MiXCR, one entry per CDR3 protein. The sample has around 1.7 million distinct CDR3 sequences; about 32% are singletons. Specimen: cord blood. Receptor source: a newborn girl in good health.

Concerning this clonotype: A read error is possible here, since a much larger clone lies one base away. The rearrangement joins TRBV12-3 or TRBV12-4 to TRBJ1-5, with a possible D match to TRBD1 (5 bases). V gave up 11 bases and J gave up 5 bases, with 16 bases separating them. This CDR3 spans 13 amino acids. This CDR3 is CAGNQGPHQPQHF. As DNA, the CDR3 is TGTGCCGGCAACCAGGGACCCCATCAGCCCCAGCATTTT.

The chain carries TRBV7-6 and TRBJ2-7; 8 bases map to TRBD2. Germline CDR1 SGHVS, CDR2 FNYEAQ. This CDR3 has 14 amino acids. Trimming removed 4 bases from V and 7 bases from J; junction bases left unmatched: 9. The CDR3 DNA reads TGTGCCAGCAGCTCGGTAGCGGGGCGTTTTGAGCAGTACTTC. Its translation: CASSSVAGRFEQYF.

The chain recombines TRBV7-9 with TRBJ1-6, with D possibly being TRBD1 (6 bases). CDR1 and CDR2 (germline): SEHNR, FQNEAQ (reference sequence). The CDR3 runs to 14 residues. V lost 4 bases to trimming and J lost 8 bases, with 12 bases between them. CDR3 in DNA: TGTGCCAGCAGCTCGACAGGACAGTATTCACCCCTCCACTTT. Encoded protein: CASSSTGQYSPLHF. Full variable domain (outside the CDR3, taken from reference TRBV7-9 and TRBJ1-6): DTGVSQNPRHKITKRGQNVTFRCDPISEHNRLYWYRQTLGQGPEFLTYFQNEAQLEKSRLLSDRFSAERPKGSFSTLEIQRTEQGDSAMYLCASSSTGQYSPLHFGNGTRLTVT.

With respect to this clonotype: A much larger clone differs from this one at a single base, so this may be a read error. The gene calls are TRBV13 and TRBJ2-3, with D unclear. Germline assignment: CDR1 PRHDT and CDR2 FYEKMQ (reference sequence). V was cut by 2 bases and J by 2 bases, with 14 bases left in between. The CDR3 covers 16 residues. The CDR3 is CASSLFGPSLTDTQYF. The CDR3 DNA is TGTGCCAGCAGCTTATTTGGACCCAGCCTCACAGATACGCAGTATTTT.

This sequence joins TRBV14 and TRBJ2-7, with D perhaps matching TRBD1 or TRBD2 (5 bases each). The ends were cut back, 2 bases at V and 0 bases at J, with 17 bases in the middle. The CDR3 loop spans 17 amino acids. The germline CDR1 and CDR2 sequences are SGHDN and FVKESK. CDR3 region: CASSQRGWGEYSYEQYF. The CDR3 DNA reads TGTGCCAGCAGCCAAAGGGGTTGGGGAGAATACTCCTACGAGCAGTACTTC.

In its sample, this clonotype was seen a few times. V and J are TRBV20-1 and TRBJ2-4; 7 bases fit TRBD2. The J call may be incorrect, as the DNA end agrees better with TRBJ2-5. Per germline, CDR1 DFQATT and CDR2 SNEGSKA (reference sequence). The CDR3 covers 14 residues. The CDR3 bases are TGCAGTGCCGCACACCGGACTAGGCAAGAGACCCAGTACTTC. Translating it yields CSAAHRTRQETQYF.

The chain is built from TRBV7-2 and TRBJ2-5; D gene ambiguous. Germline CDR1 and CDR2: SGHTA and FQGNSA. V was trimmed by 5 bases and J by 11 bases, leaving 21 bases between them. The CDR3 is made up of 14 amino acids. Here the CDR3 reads CASSLDKSLNEQYF. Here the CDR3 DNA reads TGTGCCAGCAGCCTTGATAAGTCTCTTAATGAGCAGTACTTC.

The CDR3 DNA follows: TGCAGTGCTAGGGGCAGGGGGCGAGCTTTCTTT. Protein sequence: CSARGRGRAFF. The J gene is TRBJ1-1, the V gene TRBV20-1, with 8 bases identical to TRBD1. The CDR3 runs 11 residues. Germline V gene sequence: CDR1 DFQATT, CDR2 SNEGSKA (reference sequence). The J segment lost 10 bases and the V segment lost 3 bases, leaving 4 bases of the junction unmatched.

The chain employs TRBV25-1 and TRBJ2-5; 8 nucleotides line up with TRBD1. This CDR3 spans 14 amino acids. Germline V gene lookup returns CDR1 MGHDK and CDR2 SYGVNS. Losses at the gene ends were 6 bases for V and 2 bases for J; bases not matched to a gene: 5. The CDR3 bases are TGTGCCAGCAGCCGACAGGGGACTCAAGAGACCCAGTACTTC. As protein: CASSRQGTQETQYF.

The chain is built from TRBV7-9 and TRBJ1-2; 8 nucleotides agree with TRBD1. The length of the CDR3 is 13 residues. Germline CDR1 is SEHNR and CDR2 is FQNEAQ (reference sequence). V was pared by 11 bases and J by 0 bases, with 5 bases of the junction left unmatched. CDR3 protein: CAGGGQANYGYTF. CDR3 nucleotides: TGTGCCGGGGGGGGACAGGCTAACTATGGCTACACCTTC.

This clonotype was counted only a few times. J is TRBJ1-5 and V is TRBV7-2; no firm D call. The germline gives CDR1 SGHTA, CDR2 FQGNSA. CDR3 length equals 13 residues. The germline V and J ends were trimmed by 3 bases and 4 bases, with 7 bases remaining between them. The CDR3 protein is CASSFGANQPQHF. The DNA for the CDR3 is TGTGCCAGCAGCTTTGGAGCAAATCAGCCCCAGCATTTT.

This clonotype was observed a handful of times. CDR3 in amino acids: CASSLVPMNTEAFF. The CDR3 DNA follows: TGTGCCAGCAGCTTAGTCCCAATGAACACTGAAGCTTTCTTT. V usage is TRBV7-2 and J usage is TRBJ1-1; D is unresolved. V was shortened by 1 base and J by 0 bases, with 6 bases between the two germline ends. The CDR3 is made up of 14 amino acids. From germline, CDR1 is SGHTA and CDR2 FQGNSA. Variable domain in full (rest from reference TRBV7-2 and TRBJ1-1): GAGVSQSPSNKVTEKGKDVELRCDPISGHTALYWYRQSLGQGLEFLIYFQGNSAPDKSGLPSDRFSAERTGGSVSTLTIQRTQQEDSAVYLCASSLVPMNTEAFFGQGTRLTVV.

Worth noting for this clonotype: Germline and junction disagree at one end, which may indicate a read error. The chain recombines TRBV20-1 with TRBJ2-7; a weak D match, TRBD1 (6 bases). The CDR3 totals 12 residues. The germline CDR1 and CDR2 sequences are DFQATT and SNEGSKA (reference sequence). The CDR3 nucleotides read TGCAGTGCTAATAGACAGGCCTACGGGCAGTACTTC. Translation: CSANRQAYGQYF.

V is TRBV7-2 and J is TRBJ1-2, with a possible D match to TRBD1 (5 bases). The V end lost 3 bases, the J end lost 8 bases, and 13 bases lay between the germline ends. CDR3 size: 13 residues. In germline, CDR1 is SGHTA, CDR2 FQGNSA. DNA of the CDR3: TGTGCCAGCAGCTTGAGCAGGGAGGCGGGCTACACCTTC. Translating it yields CASSLSREAGYTF.

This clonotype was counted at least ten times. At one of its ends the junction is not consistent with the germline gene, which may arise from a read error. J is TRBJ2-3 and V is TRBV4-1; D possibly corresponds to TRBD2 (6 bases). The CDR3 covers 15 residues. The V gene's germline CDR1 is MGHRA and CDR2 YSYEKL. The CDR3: CASSQDGGGTDTQYF. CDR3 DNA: TGTGCCAGCAGCCAAGACGGCGGGGGCACAGATACGCAGTATTTT.

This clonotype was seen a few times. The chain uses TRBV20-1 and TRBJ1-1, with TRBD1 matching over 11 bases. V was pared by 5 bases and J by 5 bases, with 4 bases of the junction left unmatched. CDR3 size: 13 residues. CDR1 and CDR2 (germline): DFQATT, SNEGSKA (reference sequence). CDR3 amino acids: CSARRDRGTEAFF. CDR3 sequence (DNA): TGCAGTGCTCGCCGGGACAGGGGGACTGAAGCTTTCTTT.

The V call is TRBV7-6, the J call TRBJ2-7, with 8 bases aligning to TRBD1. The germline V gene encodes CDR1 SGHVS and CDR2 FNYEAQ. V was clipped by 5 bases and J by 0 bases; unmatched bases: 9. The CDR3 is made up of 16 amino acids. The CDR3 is CASSPLRGQDSYEQYF. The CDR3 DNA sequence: TGTGCCAGCAGCCCCCTCCGGGGACAGGACTCCTACGAGCAGTACTTC.

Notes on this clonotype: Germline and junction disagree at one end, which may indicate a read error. CDR3: CACSHSSGRAYTDTQYF. The DNA for the CDR3 is TGTGCCTGCAGTCACTCTAGCGGGAGGGCCTACACAGATACGCAGTATTTT. This rearrangement joins TRBV27 to TRBJ2-3; 12 bases are a match to TRBD2. The germline CDR1 and CDR2 sequences are MNHEY and SMNVEV (reference sequence). This CDR3 comprises 17 residues.

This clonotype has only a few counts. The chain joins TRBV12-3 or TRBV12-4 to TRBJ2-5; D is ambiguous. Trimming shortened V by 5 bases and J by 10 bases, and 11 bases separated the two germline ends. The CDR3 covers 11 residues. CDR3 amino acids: CASSPGRVQYF. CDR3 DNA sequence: TGTGCCAGCAGTCCAGGACGTGTCCAGTACTTC.

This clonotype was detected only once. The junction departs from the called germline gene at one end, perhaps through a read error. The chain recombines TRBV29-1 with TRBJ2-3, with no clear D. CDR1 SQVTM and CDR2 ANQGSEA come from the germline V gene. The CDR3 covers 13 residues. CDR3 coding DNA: TGCAGCGTCGGGCATAGTAGCACAGATACGCAGGATTTT. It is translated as CSVGHSSTDTQDF.

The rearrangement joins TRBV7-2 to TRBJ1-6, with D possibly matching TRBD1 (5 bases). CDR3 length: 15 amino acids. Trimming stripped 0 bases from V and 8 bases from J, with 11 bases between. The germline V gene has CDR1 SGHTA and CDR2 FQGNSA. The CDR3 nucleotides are TGTGCCAGCAGCTTAGCGTCAGGGACGGATTCACCCCTCCACTTT. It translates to CASSLASGTDSPLHF. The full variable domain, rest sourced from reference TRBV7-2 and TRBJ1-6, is GAGVSQSPSNKVTEKGKDVELRCDPISGHTALYWYRQSLGQGLEFLIYFQGNSAPDKSGLPSDRFSAERTGGSVSTLTIQRTQQEDSAVYLCASSLASGTDSPLHFGNGTRLTVT.

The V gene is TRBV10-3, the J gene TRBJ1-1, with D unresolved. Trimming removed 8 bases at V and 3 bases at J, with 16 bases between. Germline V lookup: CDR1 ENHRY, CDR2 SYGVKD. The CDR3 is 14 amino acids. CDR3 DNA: TGTGCCATCCGCAGCCAGGTAAAGGACACTGAAGCTTTCTTT. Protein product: CAIRSQVKDTEAFF.

The CDR3 sequence is CASSGTFLEQFF. In nucleotides, the CDR3 is TGCGCCAGCAGTGGGACATTCCTTGAGCAGTTCTTC. The rearrangement links TRBV5-1 to TRBJ2-1, with D perhaps matching TRBD1 (6 bases). The V gene lost 5 bases and the J gene lost 9 bases, with 12 bases spanning the gap. The CDR3 has 12 amino acids. Germline values: CDR1 SGHRS, CDR2 YFSETQ.

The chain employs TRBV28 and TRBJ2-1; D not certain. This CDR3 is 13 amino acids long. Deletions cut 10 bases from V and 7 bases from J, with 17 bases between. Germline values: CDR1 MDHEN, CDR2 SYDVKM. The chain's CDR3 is CATSKEAWNEQFF. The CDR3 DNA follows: TGTGCCACCTCAAAAGAGGCGTGGAATGAGCAGTTCTTC.

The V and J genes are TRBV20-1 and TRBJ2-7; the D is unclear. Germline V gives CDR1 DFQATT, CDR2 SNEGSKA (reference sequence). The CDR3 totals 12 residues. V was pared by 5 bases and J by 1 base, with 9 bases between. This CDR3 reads CSADDGSYEQYF. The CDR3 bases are TGCAGTGCTGACGACGGATCCTACGAGCAGTACTTC.

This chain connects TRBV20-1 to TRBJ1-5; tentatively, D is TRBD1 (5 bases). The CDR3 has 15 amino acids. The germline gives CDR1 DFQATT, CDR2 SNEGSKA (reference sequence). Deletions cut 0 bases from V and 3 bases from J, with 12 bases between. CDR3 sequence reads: CSARDLRGPNQPQHF. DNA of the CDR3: TGCAGTGCTAGAGATCTCCGGGGCCCCAATCAGCCCCAGCATTTT.

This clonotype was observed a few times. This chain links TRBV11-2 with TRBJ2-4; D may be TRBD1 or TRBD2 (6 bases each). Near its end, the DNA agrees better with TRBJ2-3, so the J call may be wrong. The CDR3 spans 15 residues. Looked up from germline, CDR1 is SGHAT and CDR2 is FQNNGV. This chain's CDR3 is CASSLGLAGQGTQYF. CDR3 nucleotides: TGTGCCAGCAGCTTAGGGTTGGCGGGACAAGGGACGCAGTATTTT.

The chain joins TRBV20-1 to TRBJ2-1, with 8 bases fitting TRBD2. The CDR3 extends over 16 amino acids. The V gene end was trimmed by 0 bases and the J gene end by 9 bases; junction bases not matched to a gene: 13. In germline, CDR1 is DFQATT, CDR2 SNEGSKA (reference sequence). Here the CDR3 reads CSARDDYGTRRLEQFF. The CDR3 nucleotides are TGCAGTGCTAGAGATGATTACGGGACTAGGAGACTTGAGCAGTTCTTC.